One and the same sample provided the 26 T cell receptor beta chains below, sequenced in a study of tumor-infiltrating lymphocytes in primary liver carcinoma. The study extracted blood RNA from unsorted whole blood and also extracted germline DNA. TCR beta cDNA was made from 450 to 550 ng total RNA with a constant-region primer. Three nested multiplex PCR rounds, a slightly modified ARM-PCR, produced the libraries for TCR beta. Amplification in the first two PCR rounds was performed using TRBV1-TRBV30 forward primers and a C-beta reverse primer for around 9 cycles each. MiXCR was run by TCRdb on the multiplex PCR reads, yielding one entry per CDR3 protein. The repertoire holds a few hundred thousand distinct CDR3 sequences, with about three fifths as singletons. The sequenced sample was peripheral blood. The receptors stem from a young woman with primary liver carcinoma and hepatitis B virus infection.

The V call is TRBV4-1, the J call TRBJ1-2, with TRBD1 matching over 8 bases. The CDR3 length is 18 residues. Unmatched junction bases numbered 14, after V lost 2 bases and J lost 3 bases. Germline V gene data show CDR1 as MGHRA and CDR2 as YSYEKL. The CDR3 region has the DNA TGCGCCAGCAGCCAATCGGACGGCGTTGCGGACAGGGACTATGGCTACACCTTC. Translated: CASSQSDGVADRDYGYTF.

The chain carries TRBV6-2 or TRBV6-3 and TRBJ1-2, with 11 positions matching TRBD1. Germline trimming cut 5 bases from V and 7 bases from J; bases unmatched to any gene: 12. There are 16 residues in the CDR3. From germline, CDR1 is MNHEY and CDR2 SVGEGT. The CDR3 DNA reads as TGTGCCAGCAGTCTCATCCGGACAGGGGGCGATTCTGGCTACACCTTC. Residues: CASSLIRTGGDSGYTF.

A word on this clonotype: One base away lies a much larger clone, so this may be a sequencing read error. V gene TRBV6-1 combines with J gene TRBJ1-6, with D uncertain. CDR1 is MNHNS, CDR2 SASEGT, per germline. The CDR3 loop spans 17 amino acids. Here the CDR3 reads CTSRTGWGGSNSSPLHF. The CDR3 DNA reads TGTACCAGCCGGACGGGATGGGGAGGAAGTAATAGTTCACCCCTCCACTTT.

This clonotype came up a few times. The chain employs TRBV10-3 and TRBJ2-1; D uncertain. Germline V gene data show CDR1 as ENHRY and CDR2 as SYGVKD. The CDR3 covers 15 residues. V shed 4 bases and J shed 0 bases, with 10 bases lying between them. The CDR3 region has the DNA TGTGCCATCAGTGGCCGGGCCCACTCCTACAATGAGCAGTTCTTC. Protein sequence: CAISGRAHSYNEQFF.

Concerning this clonotype itself: The junction and the germline gene differ at one end; a read error may be behind it. The V call is TRBV5-8, the J call TRBJ2-7; TRBD1 might be the D (6 bases). CDR1 SGHTS and CDR2 YDEGEE come from the germline V gene. The CDR3 length is 16 residues. The CDR3 loop reads CVSSLLRGDISYEQYF. CDR3 DNA sequence: TGTGTCAGCAGCTTGCTCAGGGGCGATATCTCATACGAGCAGTACTTC.

On this clonotype itself: This may arise from a read error, as a much more abundant clone is one base away. No conserved phenylalanine or tryptophan ends this CDR3, so it is likely a read error. The chain links TRBV6-5 to TRBJ1-2; tentative D call: TRBD1 (5 bases). Trimming took off 6 bases at V and 2 bases at J, with 13 bases between the two ends. CDR3 length: 14 amino acids. From germline, CDR1 is MNHEY and CDR2 SVGAGI. CDR3: CASRDSGDNYGYTL. Written as DNA, the CDR3 is TGTGCCAGCAGGGATTCCGGGGACAACTATGGCTACACCTTG.

A remark on this clonotype: An end of the junction does not agree with germline; a read error may underlie this. The chain employs TRBV11-2 and TRBJ2-2; no reliable D call. Germline lookup yields CDR1 SGHAT and CDR2 FQNNGV. The CDR3 sequence is 15 residues long. The CDR3 DNA is TGTGTCAGCAGCTTCGCAGGTTCGAACACCTGGGAGCTGTTTTTT. Translating it yields CVSSFAGSNTWELFF.

Worth noting for this clonotype: Given a much more abundant clone one base away, this may be a read error. CDR3: CASSSGREPLAETQYF. The CDR3 DNA reads TGTGCCAGCAGTTCCGGGAGGGAACCTTTAGCGGAGACCCAGTACTTC. This rearrangement joins TRBV6-5 to TRBJ2-5; 8 nucleotides line up with TRBD2. The J segment lost 5 bases and the V segment lost 4 bases, leaving 12 bases of the junction unmatched. This CDR3 comprises 16 residues. The germline V gene encodes CDR1 MNHEY and CDR2 SVGAGI.

V is TRBV7-9 and J is TRBJ2-3; D might be TRBD2 (5 bases). Between the trimmed V and J ends, which lost 5 bases and 7 bases, there was a span of 13 bases. This CDR3 comprises 13 residues. From germline, CDR1 is SEHNR and CDR2 FQNEAQ (reference sequence). The CDR3 here is CASSPGIPNTQYF. CDR3 nucleotides: TGTGCCAGCAGCCCGGGGATCCCGAATACGCAGTATTTT.

In this sample, this clonotype turned up once. This sequence joins TRBV6-1 and TRBJ1-3; TRBD1 is a possible D gene (5 bases). Germline lookup yields CDR1 MNHNS and CDR2 SASEGT. The CDR3 covers 14 residues. V was cut by 4 bases and J by 10 bases, with 17 bases left in between. In nucleotides, the CDR3 is TGTGCCAGCAGTGGAGAAGACAGCTTAGGAACCATATATTTT. It yields the protein CASSGEDSLGTIYF.

This chain connects TRBV7-9 to TRBJ2-1; 10 nucleotides agree with TRBD2. CDR3 length: 16 residues. V lost 1 base, J lost 6 bases, and 6 bases stayed unmatched. Germline values: CDR1 SEHNR, CDR2 FQNEAQ (reference sequence). The CDR3 coding sequence is TGTGCCAGCAGCTTAGGGAGCGGGAGGGCCAGCAATGAGCAGTTCTTC. Encoded protein: CASSLGSGRASNEQFF.

Of note for this clonotype: This may come from a read error, since a much larger clone is one base off. The genes are TRBV4-3 and TRBJ2-6; D gene ambiguous. Germline V gene sequence: CDR1 LGHNA, CDR2 YSLEER. This CDR3 spans 18 amino acids. The CDR3 DNA reads TGCGCCAGCACCCAATTTATGTGGGGTAGCTCTGGGGCCAACGTCCTGACTTTC. This sequence encodes CASTQFMWGSSGANVLTF.

This sequence joins TRBV5-8 and TRBJ1-6; 8 nucleotides line up with TRBD1. Germline trimming cut 4 bases from V and 9 bases from J; bases unmatched to any gene: 15. CDR3 length: 17 residues. Germline V gene sequence: CDR1 SGHTS, CDR2 YDEGEE. This chain's CDR3 is CASSKMYRDRITSPLHF. As DNA, the CDR3 is TGTGCCAGCAGCAAGATGTACCGGGACAGGATCACTTCACCCCTCCACTTT.

This clonotype was observed at least ten times. This chain uses TRBV14 with TRBJ2-7; 10 bases are a match to TRBD2. CDR1 and CDR2 from the germline V gene are SGHDN and FVKESK. The CDR3 has 18 amino acids. Trimming cost V 1 base and J 7 bases; bases outside gene matches: 16. The CDR3 DNA is TGTGCCAGCAGCCAAGCCCTTGGGGCTAGCGGGAGTACGGGAGAGCAGTACTTC. Encoded protein: CASSQALGASGSTGEQYF.

This clonotype was counted a few times. The CDR3 DNA follows: TGTGCCAGTGGGGCGGGATTTTCCTACGAGCAGTACTTC. Protein sequence: CASGAGFSYEQYF. V gene TRBV6-2 or TRBV6-3 combines with J gene TRBJ2-7, with a possible D match to TRBD2 (6 bases). The V gene lost 9 bases and the J gene lost 1 base, with 13 bases spanning the gap. From germline, CDR1 is MNHEY and CDR2 SVGEGT. The CDR3 spans 13 residues.

The chain has TRBV29-1 and TRBJ1-2; 12 bases map to TRBD1. Germline V gene data show CDR1 as SQVTM and CDR2 as ANQGSEA. The CDR3 is 15 residues long. The CDR3 here is CRVLQGQGAWYGYTF. The CDR3 DNA is TGCAGGGTTTTACAGGGACAGGGGGCTTGGTATGGCTACACCTTC.

The table lists this clonotype with a few counts. The chain links TRBV4-2 to TRBJ1-5; possible D gene TRBD1, 6 bases. Trimming took 3 bases from V and 2 from J, leaving 23 bases between them. The CDR3 has 19 amino acids. Germline V gene data show CDR1 as LGHNA and CDR2 as YNFKEQ. The CDR3 nucleotides are TGTGCCAGCAGCCAGGTCCAATCGGACAGTAAGGGTGGCAATCAGCCCCAGCATTTT. It codes for CASSQVQSDSKGGNQPQHF.

The chain couples TRBV12-3 or TRBV12-4 to TRBJ2-1, with TRBD2 matching 11 bases. This CDR3 spans 15 amino acids. The V gene end was trimmed by 7 bases and the J gene end by 7 bases; junction bases not matched to a gene: 9. This CDR3 reads CASIVLAGASNEQFF. DNA of the CDR3: TGTGCCAGCATAGTACTAGCGGGAGCCTCAAATGAGCAGTTCTTC.

The chain employs TRBV29-1 and TRBJ1-2; possible D gene TRBD1, 6 bases. Deletions cut 6 bases from V and 6 bases from J, with 20 bases between. Germline V CDR1 and CDR2: SQVTM, ANQGSEA. The CDR3 extends over 14 amino acids. Here the CDR3 DNA reads TGCAGCGTACAGGGAGGCAGGGGAGGAAATGGCTACACCTTC. Residues: CSVQGGRGGNGYTF.

This clonotype was seen many times. This chain links TRBV6-1 with TRBJ1-1; no clear D gene. The CDR3 is made up of 16 amino acids. V lost 4 bases to trimming and J lost 7 bases, with 22 bases between them. The germline V gene has CDR1 MNHNS and CDR2 SASEGT. The CDR3 nucleotides are TGTGCCAGCAGTGTCCCTTTGAAGCGGGAACTCTTTGAAGCTTTCTTT. Its protein is CASSVPLKRELFEAFF.

Turning to this clonotype: No conserved phenylalanine or tryptophan is present at the end of the CDR3, so a read error is the likely explanation. It is unclear where the CDR3 begins or ends on the DNA, so no DNA is shown, and the CDR3 is as TCRdb lists it. V is TRBV11-2 and J is TRBJ2-7; whether TRBD2, the table's D call, matches the DNA was not checked. CDR1 and CDR2 from the germline V gene are SGHAT and FQNNGV. Termini included, the CDR3 measures 16 amino acids. The chain's CDR3 is CASSTQREGSSYEQHI.

Note on this clonotype: This sequence may be a read error, since a much larger clone differs from it by one base. This chain uses TRBV6-1 with TRBJ2-7; no firm D call. Germline CDR1 reads MNHNS; CDR2 reads SASEGT. The CDR3 is made up of 12 amino acids. This chain's CDR3 is CASSEAHYKQYF. The CDR3, as DNA: TGTGCCAGCAGTGAAGCGCACTACAAGCAGTACTTC.

The chain couples TRBV11-2 to TRBJ2-7, with TRBD1 identical over 8 bases. The V gene's germline CDR1 is SGHAT and CDR2 FQNNGV. This CDR3 has 12 residues. Trimming at V came to 4 bases and at J to 10 bases, leaving 6 bases not matched to a gene. CDR3 in amino acids: CASSSQGADQYF. DNA of the CDR3: TGTGCCAGCAGCTCTCAGGGGGCCGACCAGTACTTC.

Details on this clonotype: A much larger clone differs from this one at a single base, so this may be a read error. The chain uses TRBV6-5 and TRBJ2-7; D unclear. With 10 bases removed from V and 4 bases from J, the gap between germline ends came to 20 bases. The length of the CDR3 is 14 residues. The germline CDR1 and CDR2 sequences are MNHEY and SVGAGI. Written as DNA, the CDR3 is TGTGCCACCACAGACTGGGATAGTAATTACGAGCAGTACTTC. This encodes CATTDWDSNYEQYF.

There are a few counts of this clonotype. The chain links TRBV29-1 to TRBJ2-2; D unresolved. Trimming pared 5 bases from V and 5 bases from J, leaving 9 bases between. CDR1 is SQVTM, CDR2 ANQGSEA, per germline. The CDR3 totals 12 residues. The CDR3 bases are TGCAGCGTTATCTCGTGGACCGGGGAGCTGTTTTTT. This sequence encodes CSVISWTGELFF.

The chain has TRBV13 and TRBJ2-3; a possible D gene is TRBD2 (5 bases). With 0 bases removed from V and 8 bases from J, the gap between germline ends came to 15 bases. CDR1 and CDR2 (germline): PRHDT, FYEKMQ (reference sequence). This CDR3 is built from 15 residues. CDR3 region: CASSLGKARAGTQYF. The CDR3 DNA is TGTGCCAGCAGCTTAGGCAAGGCGAGGGCCGGTACGCAGTATTTT.